The text below deals with one T cell receptor (beta chain). Its antigen is not identified. The data originate from a study of shared clonotypes between healthy human individuals. Overall study findings and caveats: In a handful of donors, about 5% of naive CD4 clonotypes appeared in common.

The method was immunoSEQ multiplex PCR; TCRdb's version includes in-frame clones alone and lacks a portion of them. The data hold about 2.1 million clones, with around 95% observed a single time. Germline CDR1 reads SNHLY; CDR2 reads FYNNEI. The CDR3 contains 14 residues. The trim removed 5 bases at V and 6 bases at J, leaving 5 bases unmatched. Naivety among CD8 cells was defined by CD45RO negativity and positive CCR7 selection, thereby excluding terminally differentiated effector memory CD45RA+ cells. Caucasian adults residing in Nashville, Tennessee made up all the donors. The specimen was naive CD8+ T cells from PBMCs. V and J are TRBV2 and TRBJ1-4, with 8 positions matching TRBD1. This receptor was taken from a man younger than 35 in good health. Some clones in this sample may be carry-over from other donors' samples. The CDR3 coding sequence is TGTGCCAGCAGTCAGCCGGACAGGGATGAAAAACTGTTTTTT. As protein: CASSQPDRDEKLFF.